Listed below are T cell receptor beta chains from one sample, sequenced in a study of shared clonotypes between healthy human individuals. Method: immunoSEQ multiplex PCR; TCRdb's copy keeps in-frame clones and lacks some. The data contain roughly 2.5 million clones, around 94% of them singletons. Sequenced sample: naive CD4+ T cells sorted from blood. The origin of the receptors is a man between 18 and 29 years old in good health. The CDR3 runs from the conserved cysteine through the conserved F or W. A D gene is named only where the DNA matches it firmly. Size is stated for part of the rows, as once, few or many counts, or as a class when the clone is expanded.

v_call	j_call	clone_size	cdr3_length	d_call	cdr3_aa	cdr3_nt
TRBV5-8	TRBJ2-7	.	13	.	CASSLAGWGEQYF	TGTGCCAGCAGCTTGGCCGGGTGGGGCGAGCAGTACTTC
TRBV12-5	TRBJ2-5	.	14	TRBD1	CASGSQGARETQYF	TGTGCTAGTGGATCACAGGGGGCGCGGGAGACCCAGTACTTC
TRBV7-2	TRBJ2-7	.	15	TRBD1	CASSSSTGLTLEQYF	TGTGCCAGCAGCTCCTCGACAGGGCTAACCCTCGAGCAGTACTTC
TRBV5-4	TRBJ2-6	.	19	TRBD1	CASSRDPGQGTSGANVLTF	TGTGCCAGCAGCCGCGATCCCGGACAGGGGACATCTGGGGCCAACGTCCTGACTTTC
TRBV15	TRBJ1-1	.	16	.	CATSRDIGGWDSEAFF	TGTGCCACCAGCAGAGATATAGGGGGTTGGGACTCTGAAGCTTTCTTT
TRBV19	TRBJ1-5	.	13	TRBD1	CASKGATNQPQHF	TGTGCCAGTAAGGGGGCAACCAATCAGCCCCAGCATTTT
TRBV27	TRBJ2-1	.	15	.	CASSLSLGSYNEQFF	TGTGCCAGCAGTTTATCATTGGGCTCCTACAATGAGCAGTTCTTC
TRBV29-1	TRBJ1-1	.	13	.	CSVYRVEATEAFF	TGCAGCGTTTACAGGGTCGAGGCTACTGAAGCTTTCTTT
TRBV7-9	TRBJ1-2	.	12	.	CASSLAGTGYTF	TGTGCCAGCAGCTTAGCGGGGACAGGCTACACCTTC
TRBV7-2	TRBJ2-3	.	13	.	CASSLGTTDTQYF	TGTGCCAGCAGCTTAGGGACGACAGATACGCAGTATTTT
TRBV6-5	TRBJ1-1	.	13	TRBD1	CASRRQGGTEAFF	TGTGCCAGCAGAAGACAGGGCGGCACTGAAGCTTTCTTT
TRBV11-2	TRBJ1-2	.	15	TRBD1	CASSVGVGTGLGYTF	TGTGCCAGCAGCGTGGGGGTGGGGACAGGGCTCGGCTACACCTTC
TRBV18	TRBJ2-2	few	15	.	CASSPSGRNTGELFF	TGTGCCAGCTCACCTTCGGGACGGAACACCGGGGAGCTGTTTTTT
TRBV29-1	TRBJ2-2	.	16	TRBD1	CSVSTPGQGSTGELFF	TGCAGCGTCTCTACCCCGGGACAGGGGTCTACCGGGGAGCTGTTTTTT
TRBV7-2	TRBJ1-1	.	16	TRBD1	CASSSPDRGRYTEAFF	TGTGCCAGCAGCTCCCCGGACAGGGGGCGGTACACTGAAGCTTTCTTT
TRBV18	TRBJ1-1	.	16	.	CASSPRGQGSNTEAFF	TGTGCCAGCTCACCACGAGGGCAGGGAAGTAACACTGAAGCTTTCTTT
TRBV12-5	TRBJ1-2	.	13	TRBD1	CASGLGRGLGYTF	TGTGCTAGTGGTTTGGGCAGGGGGCTTGGCTACACCTTC
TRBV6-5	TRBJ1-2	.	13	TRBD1	CAVRRRDRSGYTF	TGTGCCGTCCGAAGACGGGACAGGTCCGGCTACACCTTC
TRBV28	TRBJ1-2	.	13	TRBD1	CASSADRGDGYTF	TGTGCCAGCAGCGCCGACAGGGGAGACGGCTACACCTTC
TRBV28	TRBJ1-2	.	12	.	CASSFPSHGYTF	TGTGCCAGCAGTTTTCCGAGTCATGGCTACACCTTC
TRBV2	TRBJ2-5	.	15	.	CASSEGHPVQETQYF	TGTGCCAGCAGTGAGGGGCACCCCGTTCAAGAGACCCAGTACTTC
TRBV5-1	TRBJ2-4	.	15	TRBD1	CASSLGTGTANIQYF	TGCGCCAGCAGCTTGGGCACCGGGACAGCAAACATTCAGTACTTC
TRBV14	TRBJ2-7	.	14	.	CASSRAPNSYEQYF	TGTGCCAGCAGCCGGGCACCTAACTCCTACGAGCAGTACTTC
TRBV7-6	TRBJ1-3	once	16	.	CASSPDSRITGNTIYF	TGTGCCAGCAGCCCGGACAGCCGTATAACTGGAAACACCATATATTTT
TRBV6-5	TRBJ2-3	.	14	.	CATLRGDRTDTQYF	TGTGCCACCCTGCGAGGGGATCGCACAGATACGCAGTATTTT
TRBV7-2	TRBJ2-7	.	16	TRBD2	CASSYPPGGLLYEQYF	TGTGCCAGCAGCTACCCCCCGGGGGGGCTACTCTACGAGCAGTACTTC
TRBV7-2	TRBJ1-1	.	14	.	CASSLQLGDVEAFF	TGTGCCAGCAGCCTTCAGTTGGGAGACGTTGAAGCTTTCTTT
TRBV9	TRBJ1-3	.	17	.	CASSGTGNFISGNTIYF	TGTGCCAGCAGCGGCACAGGGAATTTCATCTCTGGAAACACCATATATTTT
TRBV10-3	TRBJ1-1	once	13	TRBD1	CAISEQGATEAFF	TGTGCCATCAGTGAGCAGGGGGCGACTGAAGCTTTCTTT
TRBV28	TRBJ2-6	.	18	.	CASSLIQWVRPGANVLTF	TGTGCCAGCAGTTTAATCCAGTGGGTGCGACCTGGGGCCAACGTCCTGACTTTC
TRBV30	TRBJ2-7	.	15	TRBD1	CAWSLRQGKTYEQYF	TGTGCCTGGAGCTTACGACAGGGGAAGACTTACGAGCAGTACTTC
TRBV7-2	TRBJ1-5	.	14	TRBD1	CASSLGTGDQPQHF	TGTGCCAGCAGCTTGGGGACAGGGGATCAGCCCCAGCATTTT
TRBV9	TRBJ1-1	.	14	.	CASSVSSSDTEAFF	TGTGCCAGCAGCGTAAGTTCATCAGACACTGAAGCTTTCTTT
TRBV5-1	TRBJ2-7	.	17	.	CASSFTLAALGSYEQYF	TGCGCCAGCAGCTTCACTTTGGCTGCCCTAGGCTCCTACGAGCAGTACTTC
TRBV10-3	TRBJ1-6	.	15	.	CAISEGQFKNSPLHF	TGTGCCATCAGTGAGGGACAGTTTAAAAATTCACCCCTCCACTTT
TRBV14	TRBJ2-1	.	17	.	CASSQEYGPSLYNEQFF	TGTGCCAGCAGCCAAGAGTATGGGCCAAGCCTCTACAATGAGCAGTTCTTC
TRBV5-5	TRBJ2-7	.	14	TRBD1	CASSWDRAVVEQYF	TGTGCCAGCAGCTGGGACAGGGCGGTGGTTGAGCAGTACTTC
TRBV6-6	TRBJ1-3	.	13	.	CASQKGPGNTIYF	TGTGCCAGCCAGAAGGGCCCTGGAAACACCATATATTTT
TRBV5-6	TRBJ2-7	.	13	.	CASSSYGGYEQYF	TGTGCCAGCAGCTCGTACGGGGGCTACGAGCAGTACTTC
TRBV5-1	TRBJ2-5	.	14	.	CASSLGGVQETQYF	TGCGCCAGCAGCTTGGGTGGGGTACAGGAGACCCAGTACTTC
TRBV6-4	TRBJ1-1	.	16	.	CASSDNERIPLVEAFF	TGTGCCAGCAGTGACAACGAGAGGATACCCCTGGTTGAAGCTTTCTTT
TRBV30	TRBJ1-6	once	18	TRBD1	CAWRTLYPGGDWNSPLHF	TGTGCCTGGAGGACCTTATACCCAGGGGGCGACTGGAATTCACCCCTCCACTTT
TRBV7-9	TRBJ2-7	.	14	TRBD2	CASSPGTSGRNQYF	TGTGCCAGCAGCCCAGGGACTAGCGGGAGGAATCAGTACTTC
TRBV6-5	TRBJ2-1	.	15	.	CASSWDEERYNEQFF	TGTGCCAGCAGTTGGGATGAGGAAAGATACAATGAGCAGTTCTTC
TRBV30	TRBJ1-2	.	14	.	CAWSTGKGNYGYTF	TGTGCCTGGAGTACAGGAAAGGGGAACTATGGCTACACCTTC
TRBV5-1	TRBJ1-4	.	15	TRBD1	CASSSGTGINEKLFF	TGCGCCAGCAGCAGTGGGACAGGAATTAATGAAAAACTGTTTTTT
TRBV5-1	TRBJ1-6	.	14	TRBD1	CASSPGTGDYLLHF	TGCGCCAGCAGCCCCGGGACAGGGGATTATCTCCTCCACTTT